Listed below are T cell receptor beta chains from one sample, sequenced in a study of OX40 agonist ivuxolimab in advanced cancers. The protocol was immunoSEQ multiplex PCR, while the TCRdb copy is restricted to in-frame clones and leaves out a portion. The sample gives about 88,000 clones, approximately 85% of which show up once; approximately 0.22% is in the top ten. This sample comprised CD4+ or CD8+ T cells sorted from blood, obtained in a trial of the OX40 agonist ivuxolimab. The receptors stem from an adult with an advanced solid tumor such as melanoma, head and neck, liver or kidney cancer. Both conserved end residues are part of each CDR3. The order of the fields is V gene, J gene, clone size, D gene, CDR3 protein, CDR3 DNA. A D gene is named only where the DNA matches it firmly. Size tells how often a clone was seen (once, few, many) or the class of an expanded clone, and some rows leave it out.

>TRBV4-2|TRBJ1-2|few|NA
CASSQIGTGGYTF
TGTGCCAGCAGCCAAATCGGCACCGGTGGCTACACCTTC
>TRBV2|TRBJ2-5|NA|TRBD1
CASSGQGVRVGETQYF
TGTGCCAGCAGTGGGCAGGGGGTCCGGGTAGGAGAGACCCAGTACTTC
>TRBV4-1|TRBJ1-2|NA|TRBD1
CASSQVGLTGNGKGYTF
TGCGCCAGCAGCCAAGTGGGCCTGACAGGGAACGGTAAGGGCTACACCTTC
>TRBV29-1|TRBJ1-5|few|NA
CSVAVSNQPQHF
TGCAGCGTGGCGGTGAGCAATCAGCCCCAGCATTTT
>TRBV18|TRBJ1-2|NA|NA
CASSDRQDRVDYGYTF
TGTGCCAGCTCGGACCGGCAGGACCGCGTCGACTATGGCTACACCTTC
>TRBV28|TRBJ2-3|NA|NA
CASSLGSTDTQYF
TGTGCCAGCAGTTTAGGGAGCACAGATACGCAGTATTTT
>TRBV4-3|TRBJ2-7|NA|NA
CASSLVGGDEQYF
TGCGCCAGCAGCCTAGTGGGGGGTGACGAGCAGTACTTC
>TRBV5-1|TRBJ1-2|NA|NA
CASSLGQPNYGYTF
TGCGCCAGCAGCTTGGGACAGCCTAACTATGGCTACACCTTC
>TRBV20-1|TRBJ1-2|NA|TRBD1
CSAWTGDGYTF
TGCAGTGCGTGGACAGGGGATGGCTACACCTTC
>TRBV15|TRBJ1-3|NA|TRBD1
CATSITTGSSGNTIYF
TGTGCCACCAGCATTACGACAGGGAGCTCTGGAAACACCATATATTTT
>TRBV2|TRBJ1-2|NA|NA
CASSERGFGGYTF
TGTGCCAGCAGTGAACGGGGCTTTGGTGGCTACACCTTC
>TRBV19|TRBJ1-4|once|NA
CASSIGRIGAELFF
TGTGCCAGTAGTATAGGCCGAATCGGCGCTGAACTGTTTTTT
>TRBV28|TRBJ1-3|NA|TRBD1
CASSRDRAGNTIYF
TGTGCCAGCAGTCGGGACAGGGCTGGAAACACCATATATTTT
>TRBV6-6|TRBJ1-1|NA|TRBD1
CASSFPDRVPEAFF
TGTGCCAGCAGTTTCCCCGACAGGGTACCTGAAGCTTTCTTT
>TRBV6-6|TRBJ2-3|NA|NA
CASSYQSRTDTQYF
TGTGCCAGCAGTTACCAGAGTAGGACAGATACGCAGTATTTT
>TRBV7-7|TRBJ2-1|NA|TRBD2
CASSLVAGANNEQFF
TGTGCTAGCAGCTTAGTAGCGGGAGCGAACAATGAGCAGTTCTTC
>TRBV30|TRBJ1-1|NA|NA
CAWRGRGTEAFF
TGTGCCTGGCGGGGTCGGGGCACTGAAGCTTTCTTT
>TRBV5-1|TRBJ2-1|NA|NA
CASSFDVTYNEQFF
TGCGCCAGCAGCTTCGACGTAACATACAATGAGCAGTTCTTC
>TRBV5-1|TRBJ2-1|NA|NA
CASSPGSAYNEQFF
TGCGCCAGCAGCCCCGGGTCAGCCTACAATGAGCAGTTCTTC
>TRBV28|TRBJ1-2|NA|TRBD1
CASSLSAQGAGGYTF
TGTGCCAGCAGTTTATCAGCCCAGGGGGCGGGTGGCTACACCTTC
>TRBV5-4|TRBJ2-1|NA|NA
CASSWVWRNNEQFF
TGTGCCAGCAGCTGGGTGTGGAGGAACAATGAGCAGTTCTTC
>TRBV7-6|TRBJ2-1|NA|NA
CASSLAGEWNEQFF
TGTGCCAGCAGCTTAGCGGGAGAATGGAATGAGCAGTTCTTC
>TRBV25-1|TRBJ1-2|NA|NA
CASSDPGRDYGYTF
TGTGCCAGCAGTGACCCGGGCAGGGATTATGGCTACACCTTC
>TRBV5-1|TRBJ2-5|NA|NA
CASSPDSPSPETQYF
TGCGCCAGCAGCCCCGATTCCCCGTCCCCCGAGACCCAGTACTTC
>TRBV19|TRBJ2-1|NA|TRBD1
CASRSRGLWNEQFF
TGTGCCAGTCGGAGCAGGGGGCTTTGGAATGAGCAGTTCTTC
>TRBV6-6|TRBJ1-5|NA|NA
CASSYRREAQPQHF
TGTGCCAGCAGTTACCGGCGTGAAGCTCAGCCCCAGCATTTT
>TRBV10-2|TRBJ2-5|NA|NA
CASSERGAWETQYF
TGCGCCAGCAGTGAAAGAGGGGCCTGGGAGACCCAGTACTTC
>TRBV6-4|TRBJ2-6|once|NA
CASSGGGSGANVLTF
TGTGCCAGCAGTGGTGGGGGGTCTGGGGCCAACGTCCTGACTTTC
>TRBV7-2|TRBJ2-7|NA|TRBD2
CASSFVAGMGYEQYF
TGTGCCAGCAGCTTTGTAGCGGGAATGGGCTACGAGCAGTACTTC
>TRBV7-3|TRBJ1-1|NA|NA
CASSLRAVRGAATEAFF
TGTGCCAGCAGCTTAAGGGCCGTGAGGGGGGCCGCCACTGAAGCTTTCTTT
>TRBV7-9|TRBJ2-3|NA|NA
CASSKSNTDTQYF
TGTGCCAGCAGCAAGAGCAACACAGATACGCAGTATTTT
>TRBV6-5|TRBJ1-3|NA|NA
CASTRAGGNTIYF
TGTGCCAGCACCCGGGCGGGTGGAAACACCATATATTTT
>TRBV5-1|TRBJ2-2|NA|TRBD1
CASSADRVNTGELFF
TGCGCCAGCAGCGCAGACAGGGTGAACACCGGGGAGCTGTTTTTT
>TRBV28|TRBJ2-4|NA|NA
CASSRPGAKNIQYF
TGTGCCAGCAGTCGTCCGGGGGCCAAAAACATTCAGTACTTC
>TRBV7-2|TRBJ2-5|once|NA
CASSDLTLQYF
TGTGCCAGCAGCGACCTGACCCTTCAGTACTTC
>TRBV6-4|TRBJ1-1|NA|NA
CASSVRWDTEAFF
TGTGCCAGCAGTGTCAGGTGGGACACTGAAGCTTTCTTT
>TRBV28|TRBJ2-1|NA|NA
CASSPLPGRGAYNEQFF
TGTGCCAGCAGTCCACTCCCCGGGCGGGGAGCCTACAATGAGCAGTTCTTC
>TRBV11-3|TRBJ2-7|NA|NA
CASSLTAGEGLQYF
TGTGCCAGCAGCTTAACGGCAGGGGAAGGCCTGCAGTACTTC
>TRBV6-1|TRBJ1-3|NA|NA
CASSVGGRGPVWTIYF
TGTGCCAGCAGTGTTGGGGGCAGGGGCCCTGTCTGGACCATATATTTT
>TRBV10-1|TRBJ1-3|NA|TRBD1
CASSGGQGATGNTIYF
TGCGCCAGCAGTGGGGGACAGGGGGCAACTGGAAACACCATATATTTT
>TRBV9|TRBJ2-7|NA|NA
CASSPGPGSDFYEQYF
TGTGCCAGCAGCCCAGGGCCGGGGAGCGACTTCTACGAGCAGTACTTC
>TRBV23-1|TRBJ2-6|NA|NA
CASSRGERVPISGANVLTF
TGCGCCAGCAGTCGAGGGGAAAGGGTCCCCATCTCTGGGGCCAACGTCCTGACTTTC
>TRBV15|TRBJ2-4|NA|NA
CATSRDLRATGGGGKNIQYF
TGTGCCACCAGCAGAGATCTGCGAGCGACCGGGGGTGGAGGCAAAAACATTCAGTACTTC
>TRBV5-4|TRBJ2-5|NA|NA
CASTQNPTGQETQYF
TGTGCCAGCACCCAAAATCCAACAGGCCAAGAGACCCAGTACTTC
>TRBV28|TRBJ1-1|NA|TRBD1
CASYHRGFEAFF
TGTGCCAGCTATCACAGGGGATTTGAAGCTTTCTTT